This T cell receptor (beta chain) was sequenced in a study of CD8+CD57+ T cells in acquired aplastic anemia. Study information: Sorted CD4+ and CD8+ cells gave a mean 3.2 ug DNA, range about 0.17 to 27.4 ug.

Notes on the study in general: For CD8+ Simpson's diversity, patients and controls showed no significant difference. Common to patients and controls were twenty-nine CD8+ CDR3 sequences.

TCR beta VDJ and CDR3 profiles were obtained from a genomic DNA template. TCRdb recomputed calls from the reads with MiXCR, one row per CDR3 protein. The sample holds 150,000 to 200,000 distinct CDR3 sequences, less than 65% seen once. CDR1 and CDR2 (germline): SGHDN, FVKESK. CDR3 length: 14 amino acids. The junction had 8 bases not matched to a gene; V was cut back by 5 bases and J by 6 bases. In the case of this clonotype: The antigen remains unidentified.

The rearrangement uses TRBV14 and TRBJ2-3; 7 bases line up with TRBD2. The specimen sequenced was sorted CD4+, CD8+, or CD8+CD57+ T cells (not recorded which) from PBMCs. The sequence came from a human donor with severe aplastic anemia or a healthy control (not recorded which). The chain's CDR3 is CASSAILGRDTQYF. CDR3 in DNA: TGTGCCAGCAGCGCTATTCTCGGGAGGGATACGCAGTATTTT.